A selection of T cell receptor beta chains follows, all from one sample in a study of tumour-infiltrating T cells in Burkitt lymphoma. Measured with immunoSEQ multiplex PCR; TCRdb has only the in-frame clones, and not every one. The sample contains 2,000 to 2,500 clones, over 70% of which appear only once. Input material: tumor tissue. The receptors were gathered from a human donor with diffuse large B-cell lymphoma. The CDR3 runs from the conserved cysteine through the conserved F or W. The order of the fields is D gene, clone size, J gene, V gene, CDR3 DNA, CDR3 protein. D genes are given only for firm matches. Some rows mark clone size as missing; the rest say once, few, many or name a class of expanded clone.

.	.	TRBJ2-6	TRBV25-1	TGTGCCAGCAGTGACATATGGCCCTCTGGGGCCAACGTCCTGACTTTC	CASSDIWPSGANVLTF
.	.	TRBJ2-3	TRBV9	TGTGCCAGCAGCGTAGGGGCGGGGCCCACAGATACGCAGTATTTT	CASSVGAGPTDTQYF
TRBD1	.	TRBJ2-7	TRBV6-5	TGTGCCAGCAGTTTGGACAGGGGGCATTACGAGCAGTACTTC	CASSLDRGHYEQYF
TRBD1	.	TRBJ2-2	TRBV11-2	TGTGCCAGCAGCCTACTAGGCCGGGACAGGGGGTCCGGGGAGCTGTTTTTT	CASSLLGRDRGSGELFF
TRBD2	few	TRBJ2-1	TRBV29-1	TGCAGCGTTGAAGATCTGGGTAGCGGGGGATCCAAGCAGTTCTTC	CSVEDLGSGGSKQFF
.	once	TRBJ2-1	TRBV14	TGTGCCAGCAGCCAAGAATGGCTAGGGCCCCGTATGGATGAGCAGTTCTTC	CASSQEWLGPRMDEQFF
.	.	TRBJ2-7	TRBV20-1	TGCAGTGCTAGGTCTACAGGGGAGCAGTACTTC	CSARSTGEQYF
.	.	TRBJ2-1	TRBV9	TGTGCCAGCAGCGTAGGTGGGGGGGCGTACAATGAGCAGTTCTTC	CASSVGGGAYNEQFF
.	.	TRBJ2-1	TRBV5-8	TGTGCCAGCAGCGTCTCCACTAGGTCATTGAGTGAGCAGTTCTTC	CASSVSTRSLSEQFF
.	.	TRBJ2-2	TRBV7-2	TGTGCCAGCAGCCTTAACACCGGGGAGCTGTTTTTT	CASSLNTGELFF
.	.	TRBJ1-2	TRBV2	TGTGCCAGCACTGAAATCCCTACAGGGAACTATGGCTACACCTTC	CASTEIPTGNYGYTF
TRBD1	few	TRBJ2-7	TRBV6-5	TGTGCCAGCAGGACGACAGGGAGTTTCGCCTACGAGCAGTACTTC	CASRTTGSFAYEQYF
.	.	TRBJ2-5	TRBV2	TGTGCCAGCAGAGGGCCGTTTCAAGAGACCCAGTACTTC	CASRGPFQETQYF
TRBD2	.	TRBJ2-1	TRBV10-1	TGCGCCAGCGGGATCCGGGACTACCCTCAGTTCTTC	CASGIRDYPQFF
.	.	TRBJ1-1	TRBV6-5	TGTGCCAGCAGTTACGACAGGAAGAACACTGAAGCTTTCTTT	CASSYDRKNTEAFF
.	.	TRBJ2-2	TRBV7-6	TGTGCCAGCAGCTTATCCCACTCCCCCGGGGAGCTGTTTTTT	CASSLSHSPGELFF
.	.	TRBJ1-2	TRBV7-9	TGTGCCAGCATCCGGGAGGGGTATGGCTACACCTTC	CASIREGYGYTF
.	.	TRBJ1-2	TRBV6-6	TGTGCTGCGAGGAACTATGGCTACACCTTC	CAARNYGYTF
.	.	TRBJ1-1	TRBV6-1	TGTGCCAGCAGTGTTTACAGAATGAACACTGAAGCTTTCTTT	CASSVYRMNTEAFF
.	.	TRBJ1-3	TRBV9	TGTGCCAGCAGCGTATCCGGACTCGGCTCTGGAAACACCATATATTTT	CASSVSGLGSGNTIYF
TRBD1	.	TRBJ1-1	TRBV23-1	TGCGCCAGCAGTCAAGCCTTGGGACAGGCCGACACTGAAGCTTTCTTT	CASSQALGQADTEAFF
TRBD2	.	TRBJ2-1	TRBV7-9	TGTGCCAGCAGCTTTCCGGGACTAGCTTACAATGAGCAGTTCTTC	CASSFPGLAYNEQFF